This record covers a single T cell receptor (beta chain). What it recognizes is unknown. The data belong to a study of T cell repertoires in cytomegalovirus infection. Study summary: From public TCR beta signatures came an indication of both CMV infection and matching HLA type. Points from the study as a whole: Cumulative frequency of public TCR beta families picked out carriers of CMV plus the relevant HLA.

TCRdb redid the calling of the reads with MiXCR, one entry per CDR3 protein. Counted here are 50,000 or so distinct CDR3 sequences, 20% occurring once; the ten biggest clones make up about 18%. The CDR3 totals 13 residues. V gave up 3 bases and J gave up 9 bases, with 12 bases separating them. The chain recombines TRBV12-3 or TRBV12-4 with TRBJ2-4; possible D gene TRBD1, 6 bases. This clonotype originated in a human donor in good health (CMV status not recorded). Some clones in this sample may be carry-over from other donors' samples. The sample taken for sequencing was PBMCs, sequenced either directly or after in vitro stimulation (not recorded which). The CDR3 DNA sequence: TGTGCCAGCAGTTTCCAGGGGCGCGGCATTCAGTACTTC. Translating gives CASSFQGRGIQYF.